This T cell receptor (beta chain) was captured in a study of T cells in localized non-small cell lung cancer. Broader study findings: Investigators sequenced only a single tumor region, leaving heterogeneity possible. Detection in adjacent lung was observed for a median 57 of the top 100 tumor clones. Adjacent uninvolved lung had the highest clonality, suggesting focused antigen responses.

As regards this clone: Its antigen remains unidentified.

The CDR3 spans 13 residues. CDR1 MNHNS and CDR2 SASEGT come from the germline V gene. Trimming left V 6 bases short and J 0 bases short, with 8 bases between. Clones were read by immunoSEQ multiplex PCR, and TCRdb kept only the in-frame ones, dropping some. The sample lists 50,000 to 60,000 clones; around nine tenths were seen once. The genes are TRBV6-1 and TRBJ1-2; D gene unclear. This TCR was recovered from a female donor with stage II lung adenocarcinoma. Here the sequenced sample was PBMCs, taken before any cancer treatment. CDR3: CASSEEANYGYTF. CDR3 DNA sequence: TGTGCCAGCAGCGAGGAAGCTAACTATGGCTACACCTTC.